This TCR beta chain was documented in a study of technical replicates of blood from a few donors. Method: immunoSEQ multiplex PCR; TCRdb's copy keeps in-frame clones and lacks some. The repertoire holds roughly 80,000 clones, with about 89% as singletons. V dropped 10 bases and J dropped 5 bases, with 22 bases sitting between them. Germline V gives CDR1 MNHNS, CDR2 SASEGT. The CDR3 is made up of 15 amino acids. The rearrangement uses TRBV6-1 and TRBJ2-3; TRBD2 is a possible D gene (6 bases). This clonotype was obtained from a human donor in good health. Source material: T cells isolated from PBMCs. DNA of the CDR3: TGTGCCACCAGATTGGAGCGGGCACATCTAGATACGCAGTATTTT. Translating it yields CATRLERAHLDTQYF.